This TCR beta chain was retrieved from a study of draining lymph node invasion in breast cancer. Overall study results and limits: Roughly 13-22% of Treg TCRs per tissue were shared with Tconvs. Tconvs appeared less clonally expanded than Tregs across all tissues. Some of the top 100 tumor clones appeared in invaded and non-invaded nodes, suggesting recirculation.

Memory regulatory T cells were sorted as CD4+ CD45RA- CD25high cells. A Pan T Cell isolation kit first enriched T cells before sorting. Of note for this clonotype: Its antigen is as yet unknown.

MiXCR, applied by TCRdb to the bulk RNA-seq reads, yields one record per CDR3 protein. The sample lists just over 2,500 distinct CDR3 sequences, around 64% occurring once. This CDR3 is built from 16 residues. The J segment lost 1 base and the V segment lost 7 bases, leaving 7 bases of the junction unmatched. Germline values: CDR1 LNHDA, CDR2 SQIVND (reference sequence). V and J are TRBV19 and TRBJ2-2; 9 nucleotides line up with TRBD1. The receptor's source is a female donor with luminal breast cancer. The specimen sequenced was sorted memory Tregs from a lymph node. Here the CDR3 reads CASNLGQGQNTGELFF. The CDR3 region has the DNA TGTGCCAGTAACTTAGGACAGGGGCAGAACACCGGGGAGCTGTTTTTT.